This T cell receptor beta chain derives from a study of early T cells in non-severe SARS-CoV-2 infection. Study as a whole: Bulk RNA taken from unsorted whole blood was sequenced, leaving chains unpaired.

Using its own MiXCR run on the 5' RACE reads, TCRdb lists one record per CDR3 protein. The sample records roughly 53,000 distinct CDR3 sequences, 8.7% being singletons. The CDR3 consists of 16 residues. The V end lost 3 bases, the J end lost 4 bases, and 15 bases lay between the germline ends. CDR1 LNHDA and CDR2 SQIVND come from the germline V gene (reference sequence). This sample comprised whole blood, obtained at baseline. This sequence joins TRBV19 and TRBJ2-2; tentative D call: TRBD2 (6 bases). This clonotype was sampled from an adult who was a healthcare worker with PCR-confirmed SARS-CoV-2 infection or an uninfected control (not recorded which). CDR3 protein: CASSMSGGTITGELFF. For the CDR3, the DNA is TGTGCCAGTAGTATGAGCGGCGGGACCATCACCGGGGAGCTGTTTTTT.